This T cell receptor (beta chain) was identified during a study of blood T cell repertoires in COVID-19. About the research overall: PBMCs, B-cell-depleted T cells, or T cells provided the cDNA or gDNA that made up the material.

Repertoires were generated with immunoSEQ multiplex PCR, while TCRdb's copy carries only in-frame clones and drops some. The sample contains some 250,000 clones, about four fifths of which appear only once. The CDR3 consists of 13 residues. Trimming at V came to 3 bases and at J to 4 bases, leaving 6 bases not matched to a gene. Germline V lookup: CDR1 GTSNPN, CDR2 SVGIG (reference sequence). The sequencing sample was made of peripheral blood. The sequence was collected from a woman younger than 30 with acute or convalescent COVID-19. This sequence joins TRBV30 and TRBJ2-7, with 7 bases matching TRBD1. The CDR3 coding sequence is TGTGCCTGGAGACGGCCAGGGGGTTACGAGCAGTACTTC. This gives the protein CAWRRPGGYEQYF.